This T cell receptor beta chain was retrieved from a study of T cells in Graves' hyperthyroidism and ophthalmopathy (dated by TCRdb to about 2019). Background for the entire study: Peripheral blood was sampled at the time of initial diagnosis, prior to any treatment. To identify TCR V-J signatures that set the groups apart, the researchers used a discovery cohort of 100 patients, made up of roughly 40 with Graves' ophthalmopathy and about 59 with stable Graves' hyperthyroidism. Whether ophthalmopathy could be predicted prospectively was tested in an independent validation cohort made up of 18 hyperthyroidism patients plus 17 patients who later progressed to ophthalmopathy. For training and testing, the 80 to 100 patients in the discovery cohort were randomly divided in a 7:3 ratio. In several Graves' hyperthyroidism patients, the study also compared T-cell repertoires from thyroid tissue with T-cell repertoires from blood. Following sampling, methimazole starting at 30 mg daily was given to hyperthyroidism patients, and high-dose intravenous methylprednisolone was given to ophthalmopathy patients. The paper reports TCR Vbeta CDR3 sequencing of approximately 140 peripheral blood samples: 40 or so ophthalmopathy, over 70 hyperthyroidism and around 17 progressor patients.

A distance of 17 bases separates the germline ends of V and J, which lose 2 bases and 5 bases respectively. From the cysteine through the phenylalanine, the CDR3 covers 16 amino acids. CDR3 DNA is the only sequence kept; it has 48 bases, read in frame from the first base. The germline V gene encodes CDR1 MDHEN and CDR2 SYDVKM. This clonotype showed up many times. Which antigen it targets is not known. Base qualities are not recorded, but no much larger clone differs from it by a single base. Study-wide findings and limitations: In validation, the model predicted progression to ophthalmopathy a median of 6.5 months before onset, with roughly 70% sensitivity and around 76% specificity. A 13 V-J signature model separated ophthalmopathy from stable hyperthyroidism, with around 90% sensitivity and around 84% specificity in cross-validation and 80%/75% in testing. Sample size was not statistically predetermined, and blinding of investigators to group allocation was not performed. Most expanded thyroid clonotypes (frequency above 0.001) were also detected in blood, a finding suggesting that blood repertoires may reflect thyroid immune responses.

Stable Graves' hyperthyroidism was defined as no progression to ophthalmopathy during 18 months of follow-up. Hyperthyroidism patients were newly diagnosed, with disease duration under 2 months, and aged 18 to 65 years. Any patient with an uncontrolled infection, another autoimmune disease, pregnancy or lactation was excluded. Clinical symptoms, serum thyroxine and TRAb, thyroid ultrasound, and orbital computed tomography formed the basis for the diagnoses. PBMCs were isolated from more than 9 ml of fresh peripheral blood by Ficoll-Paque density gradient centrifugation. Total RNA was extracted using Trizol reagent, and RNA quality was assessed on an Agilent 2100 Bioanalyzer. The TCR beta CDR3 regions were amplified from the RNA transcripts. The first round of RT-PCR for the TCR CDR3 was performed with the HTBI primer set and the Qiagen OneStep RT-PCR kit. Libraries were constructed in a second round of multiplex PCR, after which size selection and purification were performed. Libraries were sequenced paired-end with 100 bp reads on an Illumina HiSeq2000. The paper's processing steps were these. SOAPnuke was used to process the raw data, with reads discarded if the reads contained adapters or uncalled bases, had a mean Phred below 15, or lacked an exact constant-primer or identifier match. High-quality paired reads were merged with COPE v1.2.5, and unique nucleotide sequences were defined as clonotypes. MiTCR v1.1 was used to align the clonotypes against IMGT TRBV, TRBD and TRBJ reference segments. The analysis included only V-J combinations with a frequency above 0.0001, which together covered roughly 99% of the repertoires. The TCS score was defined as the ratio of F50 (clonal expansion) to E x V (chaos), calculated using BLOSUM62-based TCRdist between CDR3 peptides within each V-J. Welch's t-statistics and random forest reduced approximately 520 V-J features to 10 to 15, which were used in a naive Bayes classifier (R e1071). TCRdb reprocessing: public reads trimmed at Q25 with fastp, clones called with MiXCR, in-frame beta chains kept. Rows matching on CDR3 protein sequence are summarized as one entry with the most common DNA and genes. V and J calls and clone size were set by TCRdb, not the authors. Counted in this sample were some 440,000 distinct CDR3 sequences; 15% to 18% of them appeared once. The ten largest make up roughly an eighth of the sample.

The sequence joins TRBV28 to TRBJ2-3, with the D gene not clear enough to name. Sequenced: blood. This clonotype was sampled from a woman aged 18-30 years with Graves' hyperthyroidism. In nucleotide form, the sequence is TGTGCCAGCAGTTTACTTACGGTTTATCAAGAAGATACGCAGTATTTT. It translates to CASSLLTVYQEDTQYF.